These 20 T cell receptor beta chains originate from one sample sequenced in a study of OX40 agonist ivuxolimab in advanced cancers. Using immunoSEQ multiplex PCR, the repertoire was profiled, and TCRdb retains in-frame clones only, with some absent. The sample includes 70,000 or so clones, about 82% seen only once; the top ten take 0.8% to 1.1%. Here the sequenced sample was CD4+ or CD8+ T cells sorted from blood, taken in a trial of the OX40 agonist ivuxolimab. The origin of the receptors is an adult with an advanced solid tumor such as melanoma, head and neck, liver or kidney cancer.

The V call is TRBV29-1, the J call TRBJ2-5; no reliable D call. Trimming cost V 8 bases and J 1 base, with 11 bases left between them. The CDR3 is made up of 12 amino acids. CDR1 and CDR2 from the germline V gene are SQVTM and ANQGSEA. Written as DNA, the CDR3 is TGCAGCACAATGACCATCCAAGAGACCCAGTACTTC. Amino acids: CSTMTIQETQYF.

The rearrangement uses TRBV7-8 and TRBJ1-5; 10 positions agree with TRBD1. The ends lost 4 bases at V and 4 bases at J; junction bases unmatched: 7. This CDR3 is 16 amino acids long. Germline V gene sequence: CDR1 SGHVS, CDR2 FQNEAQ. CDR3 DNA sequence: TGTGCCAGCAGCTCAACGACAGGGGGCCTGAATCAGCCCCAGCATTTT. Encoded protein: CASSSTTGGLNQPQHF. The whole variable domain, remainder taken from reference TRBV7-8 and TRBJ1-5, is GAGVSQSPRYKVAKRGQDVALRCDPISGHVSLFWYQQALGQGPEFLTYFQNEAQLDKSGLPSDRFFAERPEGSVSTLKIQRTQQEDSAVYLCASSSTTGGLNQPQHFGDGTRLSIL.

In this sample, this clone turned up once. The chain combines TRBV7-7 with TRBJ2-3; no firm D call. Germline V gene sequence: CDR1 SSHAT, CDR2 FNYEAQ (reference sequence). CDR3 length: 11 residues. The ends were cut back, 7 bases at V and 5 bases at J, with 7 bases in the middle. CDR3 coding DNA: TGTGCCAGCATCCGCAAAGATACGCAGTATTTT. Its translation is CASIRKDTQYF. Together with reference TRBV7-7 and TRBJ2-3, the CDR3 gives the full variable domain: GAGVSQSPRYKVTKRGQDVTLRCDPISSHATLYWYQQALGQGPEFLTYFNYEAQPDKSGLPSDRFSAERPEGSISTLTIQRTEQRDSAMYRCASIRKDTQYFGPGTRLTVL.

The chain joins TRBV28 to TRBJ2-7, with 9 bases matching TRBD1. The V segment lost 5 bases and the J segment 1 base; nucleotides outside the gene matches: 6. This CDR3 is 15 amino acids long. Germline CDR1 and CDR2: MDHEN and SYDVKM. DNA of the CDR3: TGTGCCAGCAGTCCTTGGGGGACAGGGTCCTACGAGCAGTACTTC. It specifies CASSPWGTGSYEQYF.

The V gene is TRBV6-5, the J gene TRBJ1-4; no definite D call. Germline V gene data show CDR1 as MNHEY and CDR2 as SVGAGI. Trimming took off 6 bases at V and 7 bases at J, with 18 bases between the two ends. The CDR3 runs 15 residues. The CDR3, as DNA: TGTGCCAGCAGCATCAGACGGGGAAGGAGTGAAAAACTGTTTTTT. Its translation is CASSIRRGRSEKLFF.

This clone has a single count. V usage is TRBV19 and J usage is TRBJ2-7; 7 bases are shared with TRBD1. This CDR3 spans 16 amino acids. Losses at the gene ends were 2 bases for V and 3 bases for J; bases not matched to a gene: 10. Germline V gene lookup returns CDR1 LNHDA and CDR2 SQIVND (reference sequence). CDR3 coding DNA: TGTGCCAGTAGTATATCCTACAGGGGCCCCATCTACGAGCAGTACTTC. It is translated as CASSISYRGPIYEQYF.

The V and J genes are TRBV5-6 and TRBJ2-7; no firm D call. V was clipped by 3 bases and J by 4 bases, with 11 bases between them. This CDR3 region has 13 residues. Germline CDR1 is SGHDT and CDR2 is YYEEEE. CDR3 loop: CASSWARRYEQYF. The CDR3 nucleotides read TGTGCCAGCAGCTGGGCCCGGCGGTACGAGCAGTACTTC.

The CDR3 spells CASSMDRAQETQYF. CDR3 coding DNA: TGTGCCAGTAGTATGGACAGGGCCCAAGAGACCCAGTACTTC. The chain joins TRBV19 to TRBJ2-5; 8 bases are a match to TRBD1. V trimming: 3 bases; J trimming: 1 base; junction bases outside the gene matches: 1. CDR1 and CDR2 (germline): LNHDA, SQIVND (reference sequence). CDR3 length: 14 residues. Full variable domain (remainder filled in from reference TRBV19 and TRBJ2-5): DGGITQSPKYLFRKEGQNVTLSCEQNLNHDAMYWYRQDPGQGLRLIYYSQIVNDFQKGDIAEGYSVSREKKESFPLTVTSAQKNPTAFYLCASSMDRAQETQYFGPGTRLLVL.

The CDR3 bases are TGTGCCAGCTCACCACCAGGCCTAGCGGTGGAAGAGCAGTACTTC. Translating it yields CASSPPGLAVEEQYF. V gene TRBV18 combines with J gene TRBJ2-7; 7 bases fit TRBD2. V gave up 0 bases and J gave up 7 bases; unmatched junction bases: 9. Germline CDR1 KGHSH, CDR2 LQKENI. This CDR3 spans 15 amino acids. The full variable domain, with the rest looked up from reference TRBV18 and TRBJ2-7, is NAGVMQNPRHLVRRRGQEARLRCSPMKGHSHVYWYRQLPEEGLKFMVYLQKENIIDESGMPKERFSAEFPKEGPSILRIQQVVRGDSAAYFCASSPPGLAVEEQYFGPGTRLTVT.

V and J are TRBV19 and TRBJ1-1; possibly TRBD1 for D (6 bases). The V gene's germline CDR1 is LNHDA and CDR2 SQIVND (reference sequence). This CDR3 comprises 13 residues. The germline V and J ends were trimmed by 5 bases and 3 bases, with 10 bases remaining between them. The CDR3 coding sequence is TGTGCCAGTAGTCAAAAGGGGGACACTGAAGCTTTCTTT. Translated, it gives CASSQKGDTEAFF.

V gene TRBV28 combines with J gene TRBJ2-7, with TRBD2 matching over 13 bases. Germline V CDR1 and CDR2: MDHEN, SYDVKM. The CDR3 spans 15 residues. After removal of 5 bases from V and 4 bases from J, the junction contained 5 bases not matched to a gene. The DNA of the CDR3 is TGTGCCAGCAGTCAAGGGACTAGCGGGGCATACGAGCAGTACTTC. Translating gives CASSQGTSGAYEQYF. Full variable domain (missing parts from reference TRBV28 and TRBJ2-7): DVKVTQSSRYLVKRTGEKVFLECVQDMDHENMFWYRQDPGLGLRLIYFSYDVKMKEKGDIPEGYSVSREKKERFSLILESASTNQTSMYLCASSQGTSGAYEQYFGPGTRLTVT.

The V call is TRBV19, the J call TRBJ2-1; D may match TRBD1 or TRBD2 (5 bases each). Trimming stripped 2 bases from V and 12 bases from J, with 20 bases between. Germline assignment: CDR1 LNHDA and CDR2 SQIVND (reference sequence). CDR3 size: 15 residues. Here the CDR3 reads CASSISALGRQMQFF. CDR3 coding DNA: TGTGCCAGTAGTATAAGCGCCTTGGGACGGCAAATGCAGTTCTTC.

This chain links TRBV7-7 with TRBJ2-2; 8 bases agree with TRBD1. Germline-derived CDR1 and CDR2 are SSHAT and FNYEAQ (reference sequence). CDR3 length equals 18 residues. V trimming: 5 bases; J trimming: 1 base; junction bases outside the gene matches: 12. The CDR3 loop is CASSRLTQGVKNTGELFF. The CDR3 DNA reads as TGTGCCAGCAGCCGACTAACACAGGGGGTCAAGAACACCGGGGAGCTGTTTTTT.

The genes are TRBV7-9 and TRBJ1-1; 10 nucleotides agree with TRBD1. The CDR3 runs to 11 residues. CDR1 SEHNR and CDR2 FQNEAQ come from the germline V gene (reference sequence). The ends lost 3 bases at V and 12 bases at J; junction bases unmatched: 1. CDR3: CASSLGQGTFF. CDR3 sequence (DNA): TGTGCCAGCAGCTTGGGACAGGGGACTTTCTTT.

This rearrangement joins TRBV29-1 to TRBJ2-6, with TRBD1 as a possible D gene (5 bases). V was clipped by 8 bases and J by 2 bases, with 16 bases between them. CDR1 SQVTM and CDR2 ANQGSEA come from the germline V gene. The CDR3 totals 15 residues. The CDR3 coding sequence is TGCAGCATTTGTCATGTAGGGGCTGGGGCCAACGTCCTGACTTTC. It codes for CSICHVGAGANVLTF.

The chain is built from TRBV7-9 and TRBJ1-5; D remains unclear. The V gene's germline CDR1 is SEHNR and CDR2 FQNEAQ (reference sequence). This CDR3 is built from 14 residues. Trimming removed 1 base at V and 3 bases at J, with 7 bases between. The DNA of the CDR3 is TGTGCCAGCAGCTTAGTCGGCAACAATCAGCCCCAGCATTTT. Translating it yields CASSLVGNNQPQHF.

This chain joins TRBV2 and TRBJ1-5; tentatively, D is TRBD1 (5 bases). Germline loops: CDR1 SNHLY, CDR2 FYNNEI. CDR3 size: 15 residues. Trimming left V 4 bases short and J 2 bases short, with 12 bases between. The CDR3 loop is CASSVRGRGNQPQHF. The CDR3 coding sequence is TGTGCCAGCAGTGTTCGGGGCCGGGGCAATCAGCCCCAGCATTTT.

The V call is TRBV30, the J call TRBJ1-5, with D maybe TRBD1 (6 bases). CDR1 and CDR2 (germline): GTSNPN, SVGIG (reference sequence). The CDR3 has 13 residues. V was clipped by 0 bases and J by 7 bases, with 10 bases between them. DNA of the CDR3: TGTGCCTGGAGTGTCGGGGGCGGGCAGCCCCAGCATTTT. It specifies CAWSVGGGQPQHF.

The rearrangement joins TRBV6-1 to TRBJ1-2; D remains ambiguous. In germline, CDR1 is MNHNS, CDR2 SASEGT. CDR3 length: 12 amino acids. The V and J ends lost 6 bases and 3 bases respectively, with 8 bases between them. This CDR3 reads CASSDGYYGYTF. DNA for the CDR3: TGTGCCAGCAGCGACGGATACTATGGCTACACCTTC.

The rearrangement uses TRBV11-2 and TRBJ2-7, with a possible D match to TRBD2 (5 bases). Trimming removed 0 bases from V and 2 bases from J, with 11 bases in between. This CDR3 region has 15 residues. Germline-derived CDR1 and CDR2 are SGHAT and FQNNGV. The CDR3 DNA is TGTGCCAGCAGCTTAGAACTAGTCGGAGCCTACGAGCAGTACTTC. Its protein product is CASSLELVGAYEQYF. The full variable domain, completed using reference TRBV11-2 and TRBJ2-7, is EAGVAQSPRYKIIEKRQSVAFWCNPISGHATLYWYQQILGQGPKLLIQFQNNGVVDDSQLPKDRFSAERLKGVDSTLKIQPAKLEDSAVYLCASSLELVGAYEQYFGPGTRLTVT.